These T cell receptor beta chains were read from a single sample in a study of blood T cell repertoires in COVID-19. Only in-frame clones appear in the TCRdb table, and some are missing; sequencing was by immunoSEQ multiplex PCR. The sample shows about 270,000 clones, roughly 79% of them seen only once. The specimen was peripheral blood. Receptors originate from a woman aged 55-75 years with active or convalescent COVID-19. Both conserved end residues are part of each CDR3.

TRBV5-4	TRBJ2-5	CASSSAGTQETQYF
TRBV3-1/TRBV3-2	TRBJ2-5	CASSQVGVLQETQYF
TRBV5-5	TRBJ1-1	CASSRAQGAVTEAFF
TRBV11-2	TRBJ1-3	CASSFNTGGEVGNTIYF
TRBV4-3	TRBJ1-6	CASSRGTGENSPLHF
TRBV10-1	TRBJ1-5	CASSAEFNQPQHF
TRBV5-6	TRBJ2-3	CASSFRSGGADTQYF
TRBV7-9	TRBJ1-1	CASSAPTRWRGTMNTEAFF
TRBV5-6	TRBJ2-7	CASSFGTAAYEQYF
TRBV30	TRBJ1-1	CASGRDRGTADTEAFF
TRBV3-1/TRBV3-2	TRBJ2-4	CASADIYRQYF
TRBV4-3	TRBJ2-7	CASSQDGPGTALYEQYF
TRBV30	TRBJ2-1	CAWSVGGAGFNEQFF
TRBV9	TRBJ2-2	CASSVADFGTGELFF
TRBV24-1	TRBJ1-1	CATSDPQGEFGRDTEAFF
TRBV7-2	TRBJ2-3	CASSLEGPEGRPDTQYF
TRBV2	TRBJ2-3	CASRARGVRTDTQYF
TRBV28	TRBJ2-7	CASVPGQGYEQYF
TRBV7-2	TRBJ2-3	CASSLLAGGTDTQYF
TRBV19	TRBJ1-5	CASSTTGTGYNQPQHF
TRBV6-5	TRBJ2-5	CASSNRGRRETQYF
TRBV5-1	TRBJ2-5	CASSLGDRSSQETQYF
TRBV19	TRBJ2-7	CASQPRGSYEQYF
TRBV19	TRBJ1-2	CASSPLGQYGYTF
TRBV4-2	TRBJ2-3	CASSQATGGPDTQYF
TRBV10-2	TRBJ1-4	CASSVGQQVKKLFF
TRBV6-6	TRBJ1-2	CASSYSSDRGDGYTF
TRBV20-1	TRBJ2-3	CSASRWGADTQYF
TRBV11-2	TRBJ2-7	CASSLGGGTSSYEQYF
TRBV11-3	TRBJ1-1	CASSLAGPSTEAFF
TRBV7-3	TRBJ2-7	CASSLGGASEQYF
TRBV5-5	TRBJ2-5	CASSLTTGVLETQYF
TRBV3-1/TRBV3-2	TRBJ1-5	CASSQVRGGTPQHF
TRBV6-5	TRBJ1-4	CASRQGFATNEKLFF
TRBV5-6	TRBJ2-3	CASSYGQGGGTDTQYF
TRBV11-3	TRBJ2-3	CASSLDLASGDHRTDTQYF
TRBV19	TRBJ2-5	CASSLTGVKTQYF
TRBV11-2	TRBJ2-1	CASSPGPSYLGDEQFF
TRBV1	TRBJ1-1	CTSSQGAERGCYTEAFF
TRBV11-2	TRBJ2-5	CASSSPNQETQYF
TRBV10-3	TRBJ2-5	CAISESRGGHETQYF